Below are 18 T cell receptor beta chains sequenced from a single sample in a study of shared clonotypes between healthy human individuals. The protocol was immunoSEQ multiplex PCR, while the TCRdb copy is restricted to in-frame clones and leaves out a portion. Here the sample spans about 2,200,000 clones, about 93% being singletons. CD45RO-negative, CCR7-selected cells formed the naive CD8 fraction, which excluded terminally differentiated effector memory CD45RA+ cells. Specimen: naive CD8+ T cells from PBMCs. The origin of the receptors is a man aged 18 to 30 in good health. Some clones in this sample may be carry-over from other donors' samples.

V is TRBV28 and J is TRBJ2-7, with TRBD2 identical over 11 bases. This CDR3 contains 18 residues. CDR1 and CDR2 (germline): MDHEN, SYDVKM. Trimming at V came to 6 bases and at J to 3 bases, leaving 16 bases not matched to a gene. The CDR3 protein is CASRLGSGRATGNYEQYF. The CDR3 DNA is TGTGCCAGCAGATTAGGTAGCGGGAGGGCCACCGGGAACTACGAGCAGTACTTC.

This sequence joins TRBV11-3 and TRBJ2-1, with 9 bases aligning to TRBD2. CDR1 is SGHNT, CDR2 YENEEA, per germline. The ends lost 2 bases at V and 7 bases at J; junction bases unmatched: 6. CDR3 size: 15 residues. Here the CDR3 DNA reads TGTGCCAGCAGCTTACTAGCGGGAAGGGCAAATGAGCAGTTCTTC. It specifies CASSLLAGRANEQFF. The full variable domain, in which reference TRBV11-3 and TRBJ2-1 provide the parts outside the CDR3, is EAGVVQSPRYKIIEKKQPVAFWCNPISGHNTLYWYLQNLGQGPELLIRYENEEAVDDSQLPKDRFSAERLKGVDSTLKIQPAELGDSAVYLCASSLLAGRANEQFFGPGTRLTVL.

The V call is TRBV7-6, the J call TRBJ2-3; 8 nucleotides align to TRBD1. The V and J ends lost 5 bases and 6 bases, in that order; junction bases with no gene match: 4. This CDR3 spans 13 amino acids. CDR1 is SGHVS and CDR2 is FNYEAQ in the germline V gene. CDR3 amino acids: CASSPDRVDTQYF. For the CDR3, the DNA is TGTGCCAGCAGCCCGGACAGGGTGGATACGCAGTATTTT.

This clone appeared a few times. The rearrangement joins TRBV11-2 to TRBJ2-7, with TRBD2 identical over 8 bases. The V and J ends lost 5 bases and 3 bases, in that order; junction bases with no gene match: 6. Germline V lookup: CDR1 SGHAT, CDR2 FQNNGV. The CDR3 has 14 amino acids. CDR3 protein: CASSARLASYEQYF. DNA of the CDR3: TGTGCCAGCAGCGCAAGACTAGCGAGCTACGAGCAGTACTTC.

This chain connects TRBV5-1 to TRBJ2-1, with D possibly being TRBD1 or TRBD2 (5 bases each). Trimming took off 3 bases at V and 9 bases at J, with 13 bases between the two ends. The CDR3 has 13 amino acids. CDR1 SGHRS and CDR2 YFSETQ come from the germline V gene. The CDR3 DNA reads TGCGCCAGCAGCTCGTCCGGGGCGGGTGAGCAGTTCTTC. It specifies CASSSSGAGEQFF.

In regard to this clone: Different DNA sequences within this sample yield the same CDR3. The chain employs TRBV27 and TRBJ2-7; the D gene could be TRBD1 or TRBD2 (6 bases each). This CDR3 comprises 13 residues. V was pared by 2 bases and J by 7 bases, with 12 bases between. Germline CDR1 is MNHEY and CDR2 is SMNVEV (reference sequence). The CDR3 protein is CASSLLGGGEQYF. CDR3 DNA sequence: TGTGCCAGCAGTTTACTGGGGGGCGGGGAGCAGTACTTC.

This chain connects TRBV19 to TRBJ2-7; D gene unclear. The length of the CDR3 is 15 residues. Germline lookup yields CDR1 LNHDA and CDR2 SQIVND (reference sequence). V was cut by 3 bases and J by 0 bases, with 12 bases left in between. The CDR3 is CASSIILGVSYEQYF. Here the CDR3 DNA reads TGTGCCAGTAGTATCATCTTGGGCGTCTCCTACGAGCAGTACTTC.

The CDR3 protein is CASSQVEVGLPDEQYF. The CDR3 nucleotides read TGCGCCAGCAGCCAAGTTGAGGTCGGCCTACCCGACGAGCAGTACTTC. The chain links TRBV4-1 to TRBJ2-7; D is unresolved. The CDR3 totals 16 residues. Germline V gene sequence: CDR1 MGHRA, CDR2 YSYEKL. Trimming took 1 base from V and 5 from J, leaving 18 bases between them.

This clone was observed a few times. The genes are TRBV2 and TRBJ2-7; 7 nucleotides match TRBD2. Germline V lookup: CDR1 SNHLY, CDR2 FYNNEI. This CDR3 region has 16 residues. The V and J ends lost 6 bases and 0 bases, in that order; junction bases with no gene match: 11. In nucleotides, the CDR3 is TGTGCCAGCAGAAGTACACTAGCGCTTAGCTCCTACGAGCAGTACTTC. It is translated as CASRSTLALSSYEQYF.

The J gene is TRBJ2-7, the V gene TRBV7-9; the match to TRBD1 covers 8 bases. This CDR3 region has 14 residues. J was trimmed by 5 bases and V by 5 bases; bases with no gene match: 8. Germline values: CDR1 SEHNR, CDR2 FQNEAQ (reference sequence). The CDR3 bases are TGTGCCAGCAGCGCCCGGACAGGGCGCGACGAGCAGTACTTC. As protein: CASSARTGRDEQYF.

As DNA, the CDR3 is TGTGCCAGCAGCGCTCAGATTTCTAATGAAAAACTGTTTTTT. Translating it yields CASSAQISNEKLFF. The chain couples TRBV9 to TRBJ1-4; D is unclear. Per the germline V gene, CDR1 is SGDLS and CDR2 is YYNGEE. Deletions cut 3 bases from V and 3 bases from J, with 9 bases between. The CDR3 is made up of 14 amino acids.

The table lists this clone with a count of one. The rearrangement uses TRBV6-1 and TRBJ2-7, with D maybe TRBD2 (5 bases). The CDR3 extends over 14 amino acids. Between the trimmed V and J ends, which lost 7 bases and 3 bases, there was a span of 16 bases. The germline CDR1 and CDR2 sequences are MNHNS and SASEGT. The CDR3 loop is CASNVLAGIYEQYF. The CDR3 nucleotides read TGTGCCAGCAACGTATTAGCCGGGATCTACGAGCAGTACTTC.

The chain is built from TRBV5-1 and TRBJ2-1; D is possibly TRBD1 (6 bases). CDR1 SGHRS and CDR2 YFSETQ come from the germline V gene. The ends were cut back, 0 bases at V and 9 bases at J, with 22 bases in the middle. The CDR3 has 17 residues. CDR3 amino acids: CASSLAKAGEREGEQFF. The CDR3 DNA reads TGCGCCAGCAGCTTGGCCAAGGCAGGGGAACGGGAAGGTGAGCAGTTCTTC.

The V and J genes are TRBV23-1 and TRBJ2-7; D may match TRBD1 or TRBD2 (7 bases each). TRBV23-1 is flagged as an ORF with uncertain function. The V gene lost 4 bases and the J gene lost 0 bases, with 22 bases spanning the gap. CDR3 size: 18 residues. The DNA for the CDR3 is TGCGCCAGCAGTCTGGAACAGGGGCTAGCGGACCTCTCCTACGAGCAGTACTTC. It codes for CASSLEQGLADLSYEQYF.

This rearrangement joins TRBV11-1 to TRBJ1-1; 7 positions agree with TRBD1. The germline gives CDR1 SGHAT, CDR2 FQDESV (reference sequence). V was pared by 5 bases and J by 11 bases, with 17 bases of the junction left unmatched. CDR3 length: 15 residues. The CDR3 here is CASSPTRAGGMVAFF. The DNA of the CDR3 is TGTGCCAGCAGCCCAACCAGGGCAGGGGGGATGGTGGCTTTCTTT.

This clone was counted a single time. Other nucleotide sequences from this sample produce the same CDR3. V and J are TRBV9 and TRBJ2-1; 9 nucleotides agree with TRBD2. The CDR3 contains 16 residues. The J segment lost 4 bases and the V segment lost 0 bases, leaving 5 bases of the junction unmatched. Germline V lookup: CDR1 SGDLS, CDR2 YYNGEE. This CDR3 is CASSVEGLAAYNEQFF. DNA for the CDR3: TGTGCCAGCAGCGTAGAGGGACTAGCAGCTTACAATGAGCAGTTCTTC.

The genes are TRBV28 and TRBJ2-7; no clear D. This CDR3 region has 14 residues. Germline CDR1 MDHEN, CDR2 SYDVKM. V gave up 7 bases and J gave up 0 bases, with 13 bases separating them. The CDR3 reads CASNRRANSYEQYF. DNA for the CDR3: TGTGCCAGCAACCGTCGAGCGAACTCCTACGAGCAGTACTTC.

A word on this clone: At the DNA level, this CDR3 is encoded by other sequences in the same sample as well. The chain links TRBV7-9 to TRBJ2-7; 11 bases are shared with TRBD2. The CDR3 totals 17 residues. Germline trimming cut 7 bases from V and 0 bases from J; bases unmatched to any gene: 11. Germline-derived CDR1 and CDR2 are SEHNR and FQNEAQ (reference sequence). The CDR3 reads CASTQGASGRSSYEQYF. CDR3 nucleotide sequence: TGTGCCAGCACCCAGGGGGCTAGCGGGAGGAGCTCCTACGAGCAGTACTTC.